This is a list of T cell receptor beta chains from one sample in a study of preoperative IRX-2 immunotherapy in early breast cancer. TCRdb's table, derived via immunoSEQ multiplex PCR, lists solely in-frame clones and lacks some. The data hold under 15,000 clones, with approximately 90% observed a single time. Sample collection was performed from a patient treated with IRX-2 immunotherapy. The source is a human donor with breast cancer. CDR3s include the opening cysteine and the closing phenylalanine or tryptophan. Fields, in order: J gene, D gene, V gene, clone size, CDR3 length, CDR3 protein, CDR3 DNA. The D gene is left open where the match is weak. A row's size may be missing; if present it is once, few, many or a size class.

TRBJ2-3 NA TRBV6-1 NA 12 CASNQGMDTQYF TGTGCCAGCAATCAGGGGATGGATACGCAGTATTTT
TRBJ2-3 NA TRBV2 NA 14 CASSDGVGTDTQYF TGTGCCAGCAGTGACGGGGTAGGCACAGATACGCAGTATTTT
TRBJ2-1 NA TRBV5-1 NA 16 CASSLGAIPSYNEQFF TGCGCCAGCAGCTTGGGGGCCATACCCTCCTACAATGAGCAGTTCTTC
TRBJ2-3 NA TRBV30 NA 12 CAWTVSTDTQYF TGTGCCTGGACAGTAAGCACAGATACGCAGTATTTT
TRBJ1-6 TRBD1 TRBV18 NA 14 CASSRQGVQSPLHF TGTGCCAGCTCAAGACAGGGGGTGCAATCACCCCTCCACTTT
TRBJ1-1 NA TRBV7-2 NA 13 CASSLSNSAEAFF TGTGCCAGCAGCTTATCCAACAGCGCTGAAGCTTTCTTT
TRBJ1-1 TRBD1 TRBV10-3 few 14 CAISESQGMPEAFF TGTGCCATCAGTGAGTCACAGGGGATGCCTGAAGCTTTCTTT
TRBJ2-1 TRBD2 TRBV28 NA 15 CASRRPSGGTSEQFF TGTGCCAGCAGACGCCCAAGCGGGGGGACCAGTGAGCAGTTCTTC
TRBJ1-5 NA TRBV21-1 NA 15 CASTMRGASNQPQHF TGTGCCAGCACCATGCGGGGGGCTAGCAATCAGCCCCAGCATTTT
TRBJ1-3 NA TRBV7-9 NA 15 CASSLVGNSGNTIYF TGTGCCAGCAGCCTAGTGGGCAACTCTGGAAACACCATATATTTT
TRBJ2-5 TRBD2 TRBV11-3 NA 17 CASSSQAGAKLRETQYF TGTGCCAGCAGCTCTCAAGCGGGGGCCAAACTCCGGGAGACCCAGTACTTC
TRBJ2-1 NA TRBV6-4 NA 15 CASGIGAGSHNEQFF TGTGCCAGCGGAATCGGAGCAGGTTCCCACAATGAGCAGTTCTTC
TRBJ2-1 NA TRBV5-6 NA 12 CASTKHYNEQFF TGTGCCAGCACCAAACATTACAATGAGCAGTTCTTC
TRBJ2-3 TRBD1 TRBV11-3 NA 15 CASSLGRGHTDTQYF TGTGCCAGCAGCTTAGGCAGGGGGCACACAGATACGCAGTATTTT
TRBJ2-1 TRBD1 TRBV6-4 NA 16 CASSEAGTGGRNEQFF TGTGCCAGCAGTGAGGCCGGGACAGGGGGCCGGAATGAGCAGTTCTTC
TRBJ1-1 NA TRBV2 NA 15 CASSEAGQVGAEAFF TGTGCCAGCAGTGAAGCAGGTCAGGTGGGCGCTGAAGCTTTCTTT
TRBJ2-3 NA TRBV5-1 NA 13 CASSPNEGDTQYF TGCGCCAGCAGCCCGAACGAAGGAGATACGCAGTATTTT
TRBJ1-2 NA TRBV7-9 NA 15 CASSNRPIRGYGYTF TGTGCCAGCAGCAACAGACCCATAAGGGGCTATGGCTACACCTTC
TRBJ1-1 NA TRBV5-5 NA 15 CASSLQGGGQLEAFF TGTGCCAGCAGCCTCCAAGGTGGCGGACAGCTCGAAGCTTTCTTT
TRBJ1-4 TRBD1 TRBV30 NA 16 CARNRKGDRVNEKLFF TGTGCCCGGAATCGAAAGGGGGACAGGGTCAATGAAAAACTGTTTTTT
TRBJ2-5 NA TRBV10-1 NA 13 CASSERDIGEQYF TGCGCCAGCAGTGAGAGGGACATCGGAGAGCAGTACTTC
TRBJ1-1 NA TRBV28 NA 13 CASSFLTSEEAFF TGTGCCAGCAGTTTCCTCACTTCAGAGGAAGCTTTCTTT
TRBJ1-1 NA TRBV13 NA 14 CASSSGTLNTEAFF TGTGCCAGCAGCTCCGGGACGCTAAACACTGAAGCTTTCTTT
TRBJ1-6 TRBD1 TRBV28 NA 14 CASSWDRDNSPLHF TGTGCCAGCAGTTGGGACAGGGACAATTCACCCCTCCACTTT
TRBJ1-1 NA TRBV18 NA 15 CASSPFNGMDTEAFF TGTGCCAGCTCACCCTTCAATGGGATGGATACTGAAGCTTTCTTT
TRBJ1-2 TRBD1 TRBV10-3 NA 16 CAISEPTLGTGDGYTF TGTGCCATCAGTGAGCCCACCCTGGGGACAGGGGATGGCTACACCTTC
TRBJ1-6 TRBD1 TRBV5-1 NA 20 CASSLVIRGQGPGNSSPLHF TGCGCCAGCAGCTTGGTAATTCGGGGACAGGGGCCCGGAAACTCTTCACCCCTCCACTTT
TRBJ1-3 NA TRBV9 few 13 CASSAEGLNTIYF TGTGCCAGCAGCGCTGAGGGTTTAAACACCATATATTTT
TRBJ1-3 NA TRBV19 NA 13 CASSIGGGNTIYF TGTGCCAGTAGTATTGGGGGAGGAAACACCATATATTTT
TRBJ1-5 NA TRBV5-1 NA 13 CASAEGENQPQHF TGCGCCAGCGCTGAGGGGGAAAATCAGCCCCAGCATTTT
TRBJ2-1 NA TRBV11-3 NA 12 CASSPRAGQQFF TGTGCCAGCAGCCCCCGTGCGGGACAGCAGTTCTTC
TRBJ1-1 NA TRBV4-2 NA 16 CASSQDRRGENTEAFF TGTGCCAGCAGCCAAGACCGGAGGGGGGAGAACACTGAAGCTTTCTTT
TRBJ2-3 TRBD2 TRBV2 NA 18 CASTTGRGDSDSTDTQYF TGTGCCAGCACTACCGGGCGGGGGGACTCGGATAGCACAGATACGCAGTATTTT
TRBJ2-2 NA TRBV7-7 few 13 CASSFRTAGELFF TGTGCTAGCAGCTTCCGGACAGCCGGGGAGCTGTTTTTT
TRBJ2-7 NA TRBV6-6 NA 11 CASSYNYEQYF TGTGCCAGCAGTTACAATTACGAGCAGTACTTC
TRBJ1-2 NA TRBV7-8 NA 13 CASSLGTGKGYTF TGTGCCAGCAGCTTAGGAACAGGGAAGGGCTACACCTTC
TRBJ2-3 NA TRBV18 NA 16 CASSRTPGQLVDTQYF TGTGCCAGCTCGCGGACTCCGGGCCAGCTTGTGGATACGCAGTATTTT
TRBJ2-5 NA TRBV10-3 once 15 CASSGRPGDQETQYF TGTGCCAGCAGTGGAAGGCCAGGGGATCAGGAGACCCAGTACTTC
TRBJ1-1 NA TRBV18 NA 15 CASSPSTGGDTEAFF TGTGCCAGCTCACCCTCAACAGGAGGGGACACTGAAGCTTTCTTT
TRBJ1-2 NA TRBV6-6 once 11 CASSGDYGYTF TGTGCCAGCAGCGGAGACTATGGCTACACCTTC
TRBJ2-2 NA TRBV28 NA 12 CASRRGAGELFF TGTGCCAGCAGGCGGGGTGCCGGGGAGCTGTTTTTT
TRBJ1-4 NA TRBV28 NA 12 CASSLPDGKLFF TGTGCCAGCAGTTTACCGGACGGCAAACTGTTTTTT
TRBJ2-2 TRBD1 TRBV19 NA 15 CASRHRDRGTGELFF TGTGCCAGTAGGCACCGGGACAGGGGAACCGGGGAGCTGTTTTTT
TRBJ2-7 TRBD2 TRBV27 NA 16 CASSLFMASGAYEQYF TGTGCCAGCAGTTTATTCATGGCTAGCGGGGCCTACGAGCAGTACTTC
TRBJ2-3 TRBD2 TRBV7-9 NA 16 CASSSGLAGSTDTQYF TGTGCCAGCAGCTCTGGACTAGCGGGGAGCACAGATACGCAGTATTTT
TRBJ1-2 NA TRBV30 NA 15 CAWRTKGGQIYGYTF TGTGCCTGGAGGACCAAAGGCGGACAAATCTATGGCTACACCTTC
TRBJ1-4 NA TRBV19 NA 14 CASTTPATNEKLFF TGTGCCAGTACTACCCCTGCAACTAATGAAAAACTGTTTTTT
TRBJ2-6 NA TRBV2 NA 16 CASSGEGGSGANVLTF TGTGCCAGCAGTGGGGAAGGAGGGTCCGGGGCCAACGTCCTGACTTTC